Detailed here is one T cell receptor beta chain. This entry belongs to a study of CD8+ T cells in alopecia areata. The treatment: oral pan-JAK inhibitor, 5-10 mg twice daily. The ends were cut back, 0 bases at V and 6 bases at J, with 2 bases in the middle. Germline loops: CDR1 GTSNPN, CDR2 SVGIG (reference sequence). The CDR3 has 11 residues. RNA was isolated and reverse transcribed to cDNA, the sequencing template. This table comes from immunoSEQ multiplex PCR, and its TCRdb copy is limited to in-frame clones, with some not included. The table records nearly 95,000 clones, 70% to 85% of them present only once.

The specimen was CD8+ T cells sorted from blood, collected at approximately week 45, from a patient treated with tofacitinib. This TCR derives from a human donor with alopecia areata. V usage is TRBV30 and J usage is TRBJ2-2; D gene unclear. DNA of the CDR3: TGTGCCTGGAGTGTCGCCGGGGAGCTGTTTTTT. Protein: CAWSVAGELFF. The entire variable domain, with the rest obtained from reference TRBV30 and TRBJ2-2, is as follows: SQTIHQWPATLVQPVGSPLSLECTVEGTSNPNLYWYRQAAGRGLQLLFYSVGIGQISSEVPQNLSASRPQDRQFILSSKKLLLSDSGFYLCAWSVAGELFFGEGSRLTVL.